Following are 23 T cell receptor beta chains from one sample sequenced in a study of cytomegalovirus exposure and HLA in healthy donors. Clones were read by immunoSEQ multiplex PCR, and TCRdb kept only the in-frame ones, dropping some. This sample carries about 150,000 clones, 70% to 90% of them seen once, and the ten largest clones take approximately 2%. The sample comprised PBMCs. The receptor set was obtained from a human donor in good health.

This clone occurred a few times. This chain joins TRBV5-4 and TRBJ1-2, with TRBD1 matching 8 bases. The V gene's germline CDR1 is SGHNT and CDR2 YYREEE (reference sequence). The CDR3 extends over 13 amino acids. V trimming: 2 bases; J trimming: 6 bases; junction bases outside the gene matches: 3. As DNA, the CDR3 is TGTGCCAGCAGCTTTGGGGACAGGAATGGCTACACCTTC. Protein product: CASSFGDRNGYTF.

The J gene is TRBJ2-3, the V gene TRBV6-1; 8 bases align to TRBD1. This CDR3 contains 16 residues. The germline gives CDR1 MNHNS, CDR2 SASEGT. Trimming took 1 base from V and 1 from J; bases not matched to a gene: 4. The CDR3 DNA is TGTGCCAGCAGTGAAGGTTTGGGACAGGGCACAGATACGCAGTATTTT. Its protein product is CASSEGLGQGTDTQYF.

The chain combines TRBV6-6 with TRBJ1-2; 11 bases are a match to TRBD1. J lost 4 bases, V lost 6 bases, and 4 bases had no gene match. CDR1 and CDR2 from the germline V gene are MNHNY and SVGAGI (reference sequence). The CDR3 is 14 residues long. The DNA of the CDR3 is TGTGCCAGCAGGGGACAGGGGGGACTCTATGGCTACACCTTC. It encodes CASRGQGGLYGYTF.

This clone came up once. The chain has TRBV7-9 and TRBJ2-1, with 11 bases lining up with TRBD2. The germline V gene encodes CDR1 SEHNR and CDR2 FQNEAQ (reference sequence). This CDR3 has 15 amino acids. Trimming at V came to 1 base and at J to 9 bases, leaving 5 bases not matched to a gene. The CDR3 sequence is CASSLVSGGASEQFF. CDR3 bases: TGTGCCAGCAGCTTAGTTAGCGGGGGGGCAAGTGAGCAGTTCTTC. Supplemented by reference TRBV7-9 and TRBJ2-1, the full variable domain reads DTGVSQNPRHKITKRGQNVTFRCDPISEHNRLYWYRQTLGQGPEFLTYFQNEAQLEKSRLLSDRFSAERPKGSFSTLEIQRTEQGDSAMYLCASSLVSGGASEQFFGPGTRLTVL.

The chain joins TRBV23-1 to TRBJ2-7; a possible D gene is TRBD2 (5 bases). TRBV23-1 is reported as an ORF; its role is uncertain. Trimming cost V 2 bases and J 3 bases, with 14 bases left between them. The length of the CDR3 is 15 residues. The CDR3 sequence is CASSQRPAGNYEQYF. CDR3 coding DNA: TGCGCCAGCAGTCAACGGCCGGCGGGTAACTACGAGCAGTACTTC.

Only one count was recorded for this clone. The CDR3: CASSLVTSSREQFF. DNA for the CDR3: TGTGCCAGCAGCTTAGTCACATCTAGTCGTGAGCAGTTCTTC. This chain connects TRBV11-2 to TRBJ2-1; no clear D gene. The CDR3 runs to 14 residues. V was shortened by 1 base and J by 9 bases, with 13 bases between the two germline ends. Per the germline V gene, CDR1 is SGHAT and CDR2 is FQNNGV.

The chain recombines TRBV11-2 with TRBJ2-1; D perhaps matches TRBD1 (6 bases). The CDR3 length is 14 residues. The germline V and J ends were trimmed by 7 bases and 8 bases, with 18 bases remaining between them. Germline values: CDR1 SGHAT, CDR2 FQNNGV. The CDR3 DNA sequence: TGTGCCAGCACCGCAATTTCAGGGACATATGAGCAGTTCTTC. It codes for CASTAISGTYEQFF.

This CDR3 is CASSTPGTGTNVLTF. CDR3 DNA sequence: TGTGCCAGCAGTACCCCCGGGACAGGGACCAACGTCCTGACTTTC. The chain carries TRBV27 and TRBJ2-6, with 9 positions matching TRBD1. The CDR3 loop spans 15 amino acids. After removal of 5 bases from V and 8 bases from J, the junction contained 7 bases not matched to a gene. The germline V gene has CDR1 MNHEY and CDR2 SMNVEV (reference sequence).

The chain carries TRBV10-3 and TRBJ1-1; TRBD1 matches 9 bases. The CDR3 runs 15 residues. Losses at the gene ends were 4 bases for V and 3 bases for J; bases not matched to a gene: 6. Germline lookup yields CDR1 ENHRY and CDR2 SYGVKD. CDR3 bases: TGTGCCATCAGTGGACCGGACAGGGGAGACACTGAAGCTTTCTTT. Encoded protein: CAISGPDRGDTEAFF.

The CDR3 nucleotides are TGTGCCAGCAGTCTGACGACAGGGGGCGCGAAGACCCAGTACTTC. Translation: CASSLTTGGAKTQYF. The rearrangement joins TRBV27 to TRBJ2-5, with 10 bases fitting TRBD1. V trimming: 5 bases; J trimming: 6 bases; junction bases outside the gene matches: 9. The germline CDR1 and CDR2 sequences are MNHEY and SMNVEV (reference sequence). The length of the CDR3 is 15 residues.

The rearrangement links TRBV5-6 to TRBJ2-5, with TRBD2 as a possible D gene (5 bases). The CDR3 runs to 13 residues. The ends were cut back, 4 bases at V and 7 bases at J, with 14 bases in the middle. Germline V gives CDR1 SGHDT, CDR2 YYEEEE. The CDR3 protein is CASSTRQPRTQYF. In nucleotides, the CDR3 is TGTGCCAGCAGCACTAGACAACCTCGGACCCAGTACTTC.

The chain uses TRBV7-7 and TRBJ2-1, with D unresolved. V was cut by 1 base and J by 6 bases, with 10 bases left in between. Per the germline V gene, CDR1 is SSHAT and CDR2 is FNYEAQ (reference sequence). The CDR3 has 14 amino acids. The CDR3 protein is CASSLGASSNEQFF. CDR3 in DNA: TGTGCCAGCAGCTTAGGTGCTAGTTCCAATGAGCAGTTCTTC.

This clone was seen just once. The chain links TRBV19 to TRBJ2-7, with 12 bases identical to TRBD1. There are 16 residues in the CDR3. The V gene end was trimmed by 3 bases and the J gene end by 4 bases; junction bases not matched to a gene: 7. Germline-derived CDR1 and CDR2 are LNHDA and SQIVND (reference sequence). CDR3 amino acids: CASSIKWDRGLYEQYF. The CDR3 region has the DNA TGTGCCAGTAGTATTAAGTGGGACAGGGGGCTTTACGAGCAGTACTTC.

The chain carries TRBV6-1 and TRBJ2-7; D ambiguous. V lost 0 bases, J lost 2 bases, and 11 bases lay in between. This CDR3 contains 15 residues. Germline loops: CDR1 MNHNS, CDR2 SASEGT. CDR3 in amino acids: CASSEAPRSAYEQYF. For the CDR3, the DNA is TGTGCCAGCAGTGAAGCGCCTAGGTCTGCCTACGAGCAGTACTTC.

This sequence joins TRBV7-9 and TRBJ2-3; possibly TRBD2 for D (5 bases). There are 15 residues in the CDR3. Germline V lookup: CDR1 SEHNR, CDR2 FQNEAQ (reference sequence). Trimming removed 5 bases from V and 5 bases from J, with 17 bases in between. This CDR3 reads CASSLPRAPLDTQYF. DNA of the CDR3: TGTGCCAGCAGCCTACCGAGGGCGCCCCTAGATACGCAGTATTTT.

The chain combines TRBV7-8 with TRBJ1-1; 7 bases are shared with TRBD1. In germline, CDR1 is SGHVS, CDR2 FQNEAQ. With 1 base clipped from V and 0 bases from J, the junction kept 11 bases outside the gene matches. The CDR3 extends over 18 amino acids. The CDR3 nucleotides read TGTGCCAGCAGCTTAGGTTTGTACAGGGACAGAATGAACACTGAAGCTTTCTTT. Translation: CASSLGLYRDRMNTEAFF.

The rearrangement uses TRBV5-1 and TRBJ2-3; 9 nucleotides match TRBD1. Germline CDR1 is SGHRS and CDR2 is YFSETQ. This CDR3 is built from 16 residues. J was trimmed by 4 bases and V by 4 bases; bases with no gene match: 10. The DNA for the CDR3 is TGCGCCAGCAGCAGAGAACAGGGGGCGTTGGCAGATACGCAGTATTTT. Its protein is CASSREQGALADTQYF.

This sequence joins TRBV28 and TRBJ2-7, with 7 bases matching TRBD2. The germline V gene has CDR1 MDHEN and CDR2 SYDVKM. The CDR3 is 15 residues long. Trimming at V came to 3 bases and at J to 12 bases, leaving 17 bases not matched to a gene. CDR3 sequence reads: CASSFPAPPPRERYF. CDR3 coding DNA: TGTGCCAGCAGTTTCCCCGCCCCGCCGCCGCGGGAGAGGTACTTC.

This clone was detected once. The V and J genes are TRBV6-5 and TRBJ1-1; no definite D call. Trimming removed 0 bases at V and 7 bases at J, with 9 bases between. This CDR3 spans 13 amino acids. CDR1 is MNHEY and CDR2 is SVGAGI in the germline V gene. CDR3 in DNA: TGTGCCAGCAGTTACTCTCGGGAGAATGAAGCTTTCTTT. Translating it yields CASSYSRENEAFF.

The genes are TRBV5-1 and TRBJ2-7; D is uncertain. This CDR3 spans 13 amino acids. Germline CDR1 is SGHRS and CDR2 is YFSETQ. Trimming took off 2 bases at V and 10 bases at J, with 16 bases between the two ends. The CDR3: CASSFSGGALQYF. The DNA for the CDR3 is TGCGCCAGCAGCTTTTCCGGTGGAGCTCTTCAGTACTTC.

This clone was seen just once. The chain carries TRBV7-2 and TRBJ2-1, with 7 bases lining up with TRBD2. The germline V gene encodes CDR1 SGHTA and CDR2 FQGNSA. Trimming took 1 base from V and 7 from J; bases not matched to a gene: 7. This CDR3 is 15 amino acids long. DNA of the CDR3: TGTGCCAGCAGCTTAGGCGGGAGTGAAGTTAATGAGCAGTTCTTC. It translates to CASSLGGSEVNEQFF.

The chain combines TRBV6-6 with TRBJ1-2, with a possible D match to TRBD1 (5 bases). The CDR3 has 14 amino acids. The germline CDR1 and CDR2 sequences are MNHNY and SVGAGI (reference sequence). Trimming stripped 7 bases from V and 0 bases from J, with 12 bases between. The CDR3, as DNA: TGTGCCAGCACCGACAGCGACGCTAACTATGGCTACACCTTC. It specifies CASTDSDANYGYTF.

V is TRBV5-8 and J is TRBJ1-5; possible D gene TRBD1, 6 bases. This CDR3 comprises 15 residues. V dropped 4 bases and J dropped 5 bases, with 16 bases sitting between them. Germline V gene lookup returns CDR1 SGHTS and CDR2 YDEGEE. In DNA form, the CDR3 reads TGTGCCAGCAGCCGTTTGACAGGATCTTATCAGCCCCAGCATTTT. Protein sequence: CASSRLTGSYQPQHF. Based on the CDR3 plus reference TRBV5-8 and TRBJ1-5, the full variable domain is EAGVTQSPTHLIKTRGQQATLRCSPISGHTSVYWYQQALGLGLQFLLWYDEGEERNRGNFPPRFSGRQFPNYSSELNVNALELEDSALYLCASSRLTGSYQPQHFGDGTRLSIL.